The clone carrying this T cell receptor (beta chain) was seen more than once but under ten times. The data derive from a study of blood T cell repertoires in COVID-19. Study-wide background: Donors in the United States, Italy and Spain gave samples during acute or convalescent COVID-19. PBMCs, B-cell-depleted T cells, or T cells provided the cDNA or gDNA that made up the material.

The V gene's germline CDR1 is MNHEY and CDR2 SVGAGI. The J segment lost 7 bases and the V segment lost 6 bases, leaving 8 bases of the junction unmatched. CDR3 length: 14 residues. Original analysis: The assay estimated nucleated cells by amplifying reference gene primers. The data were produced by immunoSEQ multiplex PCR, yet TCRdb's version contains in-frame clones alone and is incomplete. V and J calls and clone size are given by that table; D and trimming were obtained from the DNA. The sample holds more than 95,000 clones, approximately 82% seen once. This sequence was found in a man aged 65 to 79 with active or convalescent COVID-19. The gene calls are TRBV6-5 and TRBJ1-4; 7 bases line up with TRBD1. Sequenced sample: peripheral blood. The CDR3 DNA follows: TGTGCCAGCAGCTCCGACAGGGTCTCTGAAAAACTGTTTTTT. Its protein product is CASSSDRVSEKLFF.